This is a list of T cell receptor beta chains from one sample in a study of blood T cell repertoires in COVID-19. TCRdb's copy holds only in-frame clones and misses some; the assay was immunoSEQ multiplex PCR. The sample includes about 100,000 clones, around 90% of them seen just once. Sequencing was done on a sample of peripheral blood. The receptor set was obtained from a human donor with COVID-19, enrolled during active disease. The donor label of this sample is uncertain. Each CDR3 is given with its conserved first and last residue. The D gene is left open where the match is weak. Part of the rows lack a size; the others show once, few, many or a class for expanded clones.

D gene,J gene,V gene,clone size,CDR3 DNA,CDR3 protein
TRBD2,TRBJ2-7,TRBV7-3,NA,TGTGCCAGCAGCTTACAGCGGGGGCCCTCCTACGAGCAGTACTTC,CASSLQRGPSYEQYF
TRBD2,TRBJ2-3,TRBV4-2,NA,TGTGCCAGCAGCCAAGAATCTAGCGGGGGGGCCAATACGCAGTATTTT,CASSQESSGGANTQYF
TRBD2,TRBJ2-2,TRBV5-1,NA,TGCGCCAGCCGTCCTAGCGGATATGCGGACACCGGGGAGCTGTTTTTT,CASRPSGYADTGELFF
TRBD1,TRBJ2-5,TRBV19,NA,TGTGCCAGTATTCCCACGGCAGGGGGCGGTGAGACCCAGTACTTC,CASIPTAGGGETQYF
NA,TRBJ2-7,TRBV2,NA,TGTGCCAGCAGTGAATGGGCCGAGCAGTACTTC,CASSEWAEQYF
NA,TRBJ1-5,TRBV13,NA,TGTGCCAGCAGCTTAGGCCGTGGGGGGTATAGCAATCAGCCCCAGCATTTT,CASSLGRGGYSNQPQHF
NA,TRBJ2-7,TRBV9,NA,TGTGCCAGCAGCGTAGGGACAGCCTCCTACGAGCAGTACTTC,CASSVGTASYEQYF
NA,TRBJ1-6,TRBV30,once,TGTGCCTTACAGAGGGCGTTTACCCTTGATTCACCCCTCCACTTT,CALQRAFTLDSPLHF
NA,TRBJ2-1,TRBV10-3,NA,TGTGCCATCAGTGCATACAGGGCCGGCTCCTACAATGAGCAGTTCTTC,CAISAYRAGSYNEQFF
TRBD1,TRBJ2-7,TRBV12-5,NA,TGTGCTAGTGGTCCTCCGGGACAGGGAGGGTTCTCCGAGCAGTACTTC,CASGPPGQGGFSEQYF
NA,TRBJ2-5,TRBV2,NA,TGTGCCAGCAGTGTGGCGACTAGGAGACTAGAGACCCAGTACTTC,CASSVATRRLETQYF
NA,TRBJ1-1,TRBV7-2,NA,TGTGCCAGCAGCTTAGATTCTGGTGGTAGAGAAGCTTTCTTT,CASSLDSGGREAFF
TRBD1,TRBJ2-7,TRBV7-2,NA,TGTGCCAGCAGCTATAATCCGGGACAGGGGTTCCGCGAGCAGTACTTC,CASSYNPGQGFREQYF
NA,TRBJ1-1,TRBV11-2,NA,TGTGCCAGCAGCTTATGGGCGGGGGAGAACACTGAAGCTTTCTTT,CASSLWAGENTEAFF
NA,TRBJ2-6,TRBV27,NA,TGTGCCAGCAGTTTATCGATTCAGCACTACTCTGGGGCCAACGTCCTGACTTTC,CASSLSIQHYSGANVLTF
TRBD2,TRBJ2-1,TRBV7-6,NA,TGTGCCAGCAGCTTCGTAGCGGGAGGTAACAATGAGCAGTTCTTC,CASSFVAGGNNEQFF
TRBD1,TRBJ1-3,TRBV5-1,NA,TGCGCCAGCAGCTTGTGGCCGTCCAGACAGGGGTTGACTAAGGACACCATATATTTT,CASSLWPSRQGLTKDTIYF
TRBD1,TRBJ1-1,TRBV10-2,NA,TGCGCCACCGTGACAGGGGGCCTAACTGAAGCTTTCTTT,CATVTGGLTEAFF
NA,TRBJ1-2,TRBV5-6,NA,TGTGCCAGCAGCCGCCTGGACAGACTAGCCAACTATGGCTACACCTTC,CASSRLDRLANYGYTF
NA,TRBJ2-7,TRBV11-2,once,TGTGCCAGCAGCTTGGACACTTCCTACGAGCAGTACTTC,CASSLDTSYEQYF
TRBD1,TRBJ1-2,TRBV28,NA,TGTGCCAGCTTCGAACAGGGGGGAAGCTATGGCTACACCTTC,CASFEQGGSYGYTF